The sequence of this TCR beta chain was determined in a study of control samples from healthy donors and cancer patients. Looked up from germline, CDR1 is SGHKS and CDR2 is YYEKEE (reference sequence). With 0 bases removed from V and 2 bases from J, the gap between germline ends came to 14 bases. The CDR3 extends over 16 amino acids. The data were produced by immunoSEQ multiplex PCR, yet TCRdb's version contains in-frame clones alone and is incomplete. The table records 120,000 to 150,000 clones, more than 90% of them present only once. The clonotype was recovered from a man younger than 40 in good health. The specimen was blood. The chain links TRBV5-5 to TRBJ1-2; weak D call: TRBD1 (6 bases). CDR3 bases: TGTGCCAGCAGCTTGGGTATCCAGGGGTCCAACTATGGCTACACCTTC. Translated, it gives CASSLGIQGSNYGYTF.